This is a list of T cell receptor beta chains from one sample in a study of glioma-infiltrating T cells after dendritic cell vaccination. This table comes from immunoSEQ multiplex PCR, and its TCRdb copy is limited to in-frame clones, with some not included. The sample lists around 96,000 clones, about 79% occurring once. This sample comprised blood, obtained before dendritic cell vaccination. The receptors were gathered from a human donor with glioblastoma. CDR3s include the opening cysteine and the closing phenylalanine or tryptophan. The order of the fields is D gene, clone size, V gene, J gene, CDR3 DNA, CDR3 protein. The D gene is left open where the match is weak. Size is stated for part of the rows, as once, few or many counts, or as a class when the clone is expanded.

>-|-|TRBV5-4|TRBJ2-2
TGTGCCAGCAGCGGGGGCCCCCAGCCCGGGGAGCTGTTTTTT
CASSGGPQPGELFF
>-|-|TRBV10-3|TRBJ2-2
TGTGCCATCCAGAGCTCGATACTCAGGAAAACGAACACCGGGGAGCTGTTTTTT
CAIQSSILRKTNTGELFF
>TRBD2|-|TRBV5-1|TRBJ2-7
TGCGCCAGCAGCTTGGTCGCTAGCGGGATATACGAGCAGTACTTC
CASSLVASGIYEQYF
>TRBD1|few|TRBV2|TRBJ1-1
TGTGCCAGCAGTAAAGATTCAGGGGGAGGTACTGAAGCTTTCTTT
CASSKDSGGGTEAFF
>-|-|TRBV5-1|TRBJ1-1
TGCGCCAGCAGCTTCTATAAACAGGGCGGGAACACTGAAGCTTTCTTT
CASSFYKQGGNTEAFF
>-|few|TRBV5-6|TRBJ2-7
TGTGCCAGCAGCCATATAAGTAGCCCCTACGAGCAGTACTTC
CASSHISSPYEQYF
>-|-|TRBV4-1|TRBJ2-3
TGCGCCAGCAGCCAAGATCGGGGGATTGCGGGGCGGCCTAGCACAGATACGCAGTATTTT
CASSQDRGIAGRPSTDTQYF
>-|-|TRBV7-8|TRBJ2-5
TGTGCCAGCAGCTCGGGACAAGAGACCCAGTACTTC
CASSSGQETQYF
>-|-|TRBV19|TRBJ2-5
TGTGCCAGTAGCCGGGTAGGGGCAGAGACCCAGTACTTC
CASSRVGAETQYF
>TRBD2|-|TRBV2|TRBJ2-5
TGTGCCAGCAGGGGTTGGGCGGGAGGCTCTACGGGGACCCAGTACTTC
CASRGWAGGSTGTQYF
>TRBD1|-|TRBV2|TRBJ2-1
TGTGCCAGCAGTGCGGGACAGGGAATCTACAATGAGCAGTTCTTC
CASSAGQGIYNEQFF
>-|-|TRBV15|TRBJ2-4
TGTGCCACCAGCAGAGATGGGGCGGGGGCCAAAAACATTCAGTACTTC
CATSRDGAGAKNIQYF
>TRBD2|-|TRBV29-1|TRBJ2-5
TGCAGCGTTCTCAGCGCACTAGCGGGATTTCAAGAGACCCAGTACTTC
CSVLSALAGFQETQYF
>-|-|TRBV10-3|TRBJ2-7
TGTGCCATCAGTCGACAGAATTCCTACGAGCAGTACTTC
CAISRQNSYEQYF
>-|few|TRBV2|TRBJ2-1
TGTGCCAGCAGTGAAGCGCTAGGTGAGCAGTTCTTC
CASSEALGEQFF
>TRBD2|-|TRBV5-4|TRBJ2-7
TGTGCCAGCAGCATTCAAGCGGGGGGCCCCTACGAGCAGTACTTC
CASSIQAGGPYEQYF
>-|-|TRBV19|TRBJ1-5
TGTGCCAGTAGTATAGTTAGGACCCAGACTATCTCTCAGCCCCAGCATTTT
CASSIVRTQTISQPQHF
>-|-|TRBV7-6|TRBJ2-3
TGTGCCAGCAGCCCCCTGGGTGGGGGGTGCCCAGATACGCAGTATTTT
CASSPLGGGCPDTQYF
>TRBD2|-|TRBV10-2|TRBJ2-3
TGCGCCAGCACCCGGACTAGCGGGAGTTATTTAGAAGATACGCAGTATTTT
CASTRTSGSYLEDTQYF
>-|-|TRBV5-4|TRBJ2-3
TGTGCCAGCAGCTTGGGGGGCGGGGCCTACACAGATACGCAGTATTTT
CASSLGGGAYTDTQYF
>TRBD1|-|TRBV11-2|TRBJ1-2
TGTGCCAGCAGCAACCGGGACAGGCTTAACTATGGCTACACCTTC
CASSNRDRLNYGYTF
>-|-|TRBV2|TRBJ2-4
TGTGCCAGCAGGTCTGAGGCCAAAAACATTCAGTACTTC
CASRSEAKNIQYF
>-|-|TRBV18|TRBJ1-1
TGTGCCAGCTCACCACGGGGGGGGAACACTGAAGCTTTCTTT
CASSPRGGNTEAFF
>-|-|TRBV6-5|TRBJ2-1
TGTGCCGTCCAGAATCAAAATGAGCAGTTCTTC
CAVQNQNEQFF
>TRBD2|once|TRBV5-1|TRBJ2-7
TGCGCCAGCAGCCCAGTGACTAGCACGACGTACGAGCAGTACTTC
CASSPVTSTTYEQYF
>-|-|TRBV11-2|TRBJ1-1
TGTGCCAGCAGCTTAGGCCCTCGGTCGGTGAACACTGAAGCTTTCTTT
CASSLGPRSVNTEAFF
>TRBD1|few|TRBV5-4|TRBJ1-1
TGTGCCAGCAGCTCGGGACAGCCGAACACTGAAGCTTTCTTT
CASSSGQPNTEAFF
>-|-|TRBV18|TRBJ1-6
TGTGCCAGCTCACCGGGGGGAGGAAATTCACCCCTCCACTTT
CASSPGGGNSPLHF
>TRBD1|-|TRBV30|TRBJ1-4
TGTGCCTGGAGTCTCTTAGGGGGCGCGATTGGAAAACTGTTTTTT
CAWSLLGGAIGKLFF
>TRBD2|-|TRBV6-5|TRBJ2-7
TGTGCCAGCAGTTACTCGAGCGGGAGCTACGAGCAGTACTTC
CASSYSSGSYEQYF
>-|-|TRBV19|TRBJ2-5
TGTGCCAGTAGTATCAGGGGAGGGAAAGAGACCCAGTACTTC
CASSIRGGKETQYF
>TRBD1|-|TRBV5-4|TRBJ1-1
TGTGCCAGCACCTTGGACAGGGACACTGAAGCTTTCTTT
CASTLDRDTEAFF
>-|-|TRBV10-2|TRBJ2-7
TGCGCCAGCAGCTTATTGATGACAGTCGGCGAGCAGTACTTC
CASSLLMTVGEQYF
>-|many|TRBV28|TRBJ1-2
TGTGCCAGCAGTTTACGGGGGACCTATGGCTACACCTTC
CASSLRGTYGYTF
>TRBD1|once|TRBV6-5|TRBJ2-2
TGTGCCAGCAGTTTATCAACAGGGGCATCCGGGGAGCTGTTTTTT
CASSLSTGASGELFF
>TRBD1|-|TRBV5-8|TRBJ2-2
TGTGCCAGCACCTCCGACAGGGTTTGGGCCGGGGAGCTGTTTTTT
CASTSDRVWAGELFF
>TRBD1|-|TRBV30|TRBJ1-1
TGTGCCTGGAGTCGGTCAACAGGGGGATGGAACACTGAAGCTTTCTTT
CAWSRSTGGWNTEAFF
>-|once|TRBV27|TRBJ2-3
TGTGCCAGCAGTTCCCTAGTCCGCACAGATACGCAGTATTTT
CASSSLVRTDTQYF
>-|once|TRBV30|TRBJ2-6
TGTGCCTGGAGTGAACCAGGGGGGGCCAACGTCCTGACTTTC
CAWSEPGGANVLTF
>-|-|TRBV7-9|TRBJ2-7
TGTGCCAGCACGAAAGGAGGGGGCAGCGAGCAGTACTTC
CASTKGGGSEQYF